This T cell receptor (beta chain) was sequenced for a study of blood T cells in healthy people across ages. The study, taken as a whole, reports: Long-lived and aged donors differed, with more naive CD4+ cells and higher diversity in the long-lived.

V shed 4 bases and J shed 4 bases, with 12 bases lying between them. The CDR3 has 14 residues. A second PCR of 7 to 11 cycles used a sample-barcoded 5' primer and a J-beta primer mix. TCRdb recomputed calls from the 5' RACE reads with MiXCR, one row per CDR3 protein. This table has under 2 million distinct CDR3 sequences, approximately 32% appearing once. This clonotype turned up a few times. No antigen is known for it. Sequencing was carried out using blood. The V and J genes are TRBV12-3 or TRBV12-4 and TRBJ2-3, with D unresolved. This TCR came from a woman aged 25 to 45 in good health. CDR3 in amino acids: CASSSGRKPDTQYF. CDR3 coding DNA: TGTGCCAGCAGTTCTGGCCGGAAGCCAGATACGCAGTATTTT.